Each of the 11 T cell receptor beta chains below was sequenced from the same sample in a study of cytomegalovirus exposure and HLA in healthy donors (dated by TCRdb to 2015 to 2018). Library preparation used the immunoSEQ multiplex PCR assay. For the multiplex PCR, a mixture combining 60 forward primers for TCR Vbeta segments and 13 reverse primers for TCR Jbeta segments was used. Here the immuneACCESS table is served through TCRdb, limited to in-frame sequences with V and J called. Missing clones are a known gap in these copies; in checked studies unresolved V genes cover under half, and the rest lacks a known reason. Recorded for this sample are about 180,000 clones; more than 70% of them occurred a single time. In total, the top ten clones hold around 1.4% of the sample. Source material: PBMCs. The receptors originated from a girl aged 5-17 years in good health and CMV-seropositive.

The chain is built from TRBV27 and TRBJ2-5; unclear D gene. This CDR3 is 14 amino acids long. Germline CDR1 and CDR2: MNHEY and SMNVEV (reference sequence). Trimming removed 6 bases from V and 5 bases from J, with 16 bases in between. The CDR3 bases are TGTGCCAGCAGCAACAGAGCCTCTTGGGAGACCCAGTACTTC. It translates to CASSNRASWETQYF.

This clone was seen a single time. This chain connects TRBV5-1 to TRBJ1-1; the match to TRBD1 covers 10 bases. The germline V gene has CDR1 SGHRS and CDR2 YFSETQ. With 2 bases clipped from V and 3 bases from J, the junction kept 4 bases outside the gene matches. This CDR3 contains 15 residues. CDR3 in DNA: TGCGCCAGCAGCTTTACCGGGACAGGGGACACTGAAGCTTTCTTT. Protein product: CASSFTGTGDTEAFF.

The gene calls are TRBV10-1 and TRBJ2-1, with TRBD2 identical over 10 bases. CDR3 size: 15 residues. Germline CDR1 is WNHNN and CDR2 is SYGVQD (reference sequence). V lost 3 bases to trimming and J lost 1 base; unmatched junction nucleotides: 0. CDR3 region: CASSDSGGSYNEQFF. CDR3 coding DNA: TGCGCCAGCAGTGATAGCGGGGGGTCCTACAATGAGCAGTTCTTC.

This chain links TRBV5-6 with TRBJ2-6; no firm D call. Germline-derived CDR1 and CDR2 are SGHDT and YYEEEE. Deletions cut 0 bases from V and 2 bases from J, with 9 bases between. The CDR3 is 16 amino acids. In DNA, the CDR3 is TGTGCCAGCAGCTTGGGACAAATCCCTGGGGCCAACGTCCTGACTTTC. As protein: CASSLGQIPGANVLTF.

CDR3 loop: CASSYAELAGERFF. CDR3 DNA: TGTGCCAGCAGTTACGCTGAACTAGCGGGAGAACGATTCTTC. The chain is built from TRBV6-5 and TRBJ2-1, with TRBD2 matching over 11 bases. The V segment lost 2 bases and the J segment 16 bases; nucleotides outside the gene matches: 10. The CDR3 runs to 14 residues. CDR1 and CDR2 from the germline V gene are MNHEY and SVGAGI.

The J gene is TRBJ2-1, the V gene TRBV7-2, with TRBD2 matching over 8 bases. Germline-derived CDR1 and CDR2 are SGHTA and FQGNSA. The CDR3 extends over 15 amino acids. The trim removed 3 bases at V and 5 bases at J, leaving 6 bases unmatched. In DNA form, the CDR3 reads TGTGCCAGCAGCTTCGGTAGCGGGATTAACAATGAGCAGTTCTTC. This codes for CASSFGSGINNEQFF.

In this sample, this clone turned up a few times. The rearrangement joins TRBV4-1 to TRBJ1-4, with 7 bases aligning to TRBD1. The junction had 14 bases not matched to a gene; V was cut back by 4 bases and J by 0 bases. Looked up from germline, CDR1 is MGHRA and CDR2 is YSYEKL. CDR3 length: 19 residues. The CDR3 DNA reads TGCGCCAGCAGCCTAGGAAATAACAGGGGCCGTACAACTAATGAAAAACTGTTTTTT. It specifies CASSLGNNRGRTTNEKLFF.

The chain uses TRBV7-3 and TRBJ2-1, with a weak D call TRBD2 (5 bases). The CDR3 is made up of 16 amino acids. From germline, CDR1 is SGHTA and CDR2 FQGTGA. Trimming removed 5 bases at V and 0 bases at J, with 14 bases between. CDR3 region: CASSTNLAGSYNEQFF. The CDR3 DNA follows: TGTGCCAGCAGCACAAATCTAGCTGGCTCCTACAATGAGCAGTTCTTC.

This clone was detected once. This chain connects TRBV30 to TRBJ2-7; the match to TRBD1 covers 8 bases. The length of the CDR3 is 13 residues. V lost 2 bases and J lost 5; bases outside the gene matches: 5. Germline CDR1 is GTSNPN and CDR2 is SVGIG (reference sequence). CDR3 in DNA: TGTGCCTGGAGTAAGCAGGGGGCCCACGAGCAGTACTTC. Its protein product is CAWSKQGAHEQYF.

This clone occurred once. The chain carries TRBV29-1 and TRBJ1-1, with D possibly being TRBD1 (6 bases). This CDR3 has 15 amino acids. Germline V gives CDR1 SQVTM, CDR2 ANQGSEA. V was shortened by 4 bases and J by 1 base, with 16 bases between the two germline ends. CDR3 DNA: TGCAGCGTTGGAGGATTAGGACAGAGGAACACTGAAGCTTTCTTT. Protein product: CSVGGLGQRNTEAFF.

The chain employs TRBV14 and TRBJ1-2, with TRBD1 matching over 7 bases. Germline CDR1 and CDR2: SGHDN and FVKESK. CDR3 size: 13 residues. V gave up 4 bases and J gave up 5 bases; unmatched junction bases: 4. DNA for the CDR3: TGTGCCAGCAGCCCCGGGACAGATTATGGCTACACCTTC. This codes for CASSPGTDYGYTF.